Each of the 13 T cell receptor beta chains below was sequenced from the same sample in a study of OX40 agonist ivuxolimab in advanced cancers. Only in-frame clones appear in the TCRdb table, and some are missing; sequencing was by immunoSEQ multiplex PCR. The data show roughly 75,000 clones, with approximately 82% seen just once and about 0.71% held by the top ten. Sample: CD4+ or CD8+ T cells sorted from blood, taken in a trial of the OX40 agonist ivuxolimab. The source is an adult with an advanced solid tumor such as melanoma, head and neck, liver or kidney cancer.

The genes are TRBV19 and TRBJ2-2; 12 bases line up with TRBD2. The CDR3 loop spans 18 amino acids. From germline, CDR1 is LNHDA and CDR2 SQIVND (reference sequence). Trimming at V came to 4 bases and at J to 2 bases, leaving 8 bases not matched to a gene. DNA for the CDR3: TGTGCCAGTAGTAAATGGCTAGCGGGAGGGGAAAACACCGGGGAGCTGTTTTTT. The encoded protein is CASSKWLAGGENTGELFF. Full variable domain (rest looked up from reference TRBV19 and TRBJ2-2): DGGITQSPKYLFRKEGQNVTLSCEQNLNHDAMYWYRQDPGQGLRLIYYSQIVNDFQKGDIAEGYSVSREKKESFPLTVTSAQKNPTAFYLCASSKWLAGGENTGELFFGEGSRLTVL.

This clone was seen a handful of times. V usage is TRBV5-1 and J usage is TRBJ2-2; 8 positions agree with TRBD1. Germline V gene lookup returns CDR1 SGHRS and CDR2 YFSETQ. V trimming: 3 bases; J trimming: 3 bases; junction bases outside the gene matches: 7. This CDR3 has 16 amino acids. The CDR3 region is CASSSTDRGDTGELFF. DNA for the CDR3: TGCGCCAGCAGCTCCACCGACAGGGGAGACACCGGGGAGCTGTTTTTT.

The V gene is TRBV10-1, the J gene TRBJ2-5; the D gene is possibly TRBD2 (6 bases). Trimming took off 4 bases at V and 5 bases at J, with 14 bases between the two ends. Germline assignment: CDR1 WNHNN and CDR2 SYGVQD (reference sequence). This CDR3 region has 14 residues. DNA of the CDR3: TGCGCCAGCAGTGGGCGTGCGGCGGGGGAGACCCAGTACTTC. Translating gives CASSGRAAGETQYF.

V is TRBV7-2 and J is TRBJ2-3; 13 bases align to TRBD2. V was pared by 4 bases and J by 5 bases, with 9 bases of the junction left unmatched. This CDR3 contains 17 residues. Germline V gene data show CDR1 as SGHTA and CDR2 as FQGNSA. CDR3 sequence: CASSSAGTSGTLDTQYF. The CDR3 region has the DNA TGTGCCAGCAGCTCCGCCGGGACTAGCGGGACCTTAGATACGCAGTATTTT.

This sequence joins TRBV30 and TRBJ1-5, with D maybe TRBD1 (5 bases). Germline CDR1 GTSNPN, CDR2 SVGIG (reference sequence). The CDR3 extends over 15 amino acids. Trimming removed 0 bases at V and 4 bases at J, with 13 bases between. The chain's CDR3 is CAWSVGQGGNQPQHF. For the CDR3, the DNA is TGTGCCTGGAGTGTTGGGCAGGGTGGTAATCAGCCCCAGCATTTT.

A few counts support this clone. The rearrangement links TRBV30 to TRBJ1-1; a weak D match, TRBD1 (5 bases). The CDR3 consists of 13 residues. Per the germline V gene, CDR1 is GTSNPN and CDR2 is SVGIG (reference sequence). Trimming pared 4 bases from V and 5 bases from J, leaving 14 bases between. DNA for the CDR3: TGTGCCTGGATCCAGGACAAGCGGACTGAAGCTTTCTTT. Residues: CAWIQDKRTEAFF.

The genes are TRBV2 and TRBJ1-5; tentatively, D is TRBD1 (5 bases). Deletions cut 7 bases from V and 7 bases from J, with 11 bases between. Germline V gene lookup returns CDR1 SNHLY and CDR2 FYNNEI. The CDR3 runs 12 residues. CDR3 sequence reads: CASKGDEQPQHF. CDR3 in DNA: TGTGCCAGCAAAGGGGACGAACAGCCCCAGCATTTT. Full variable domain (missing parts from reference TRBV2 and TRBJ1-5): EPEVTQTPSHQVTQMGQEVILRCVPISNHLYFYWYRQILGQKVEFLVSFYNNEISEKSEIFDDQFSVERPDGSNFTLKIRSTKLEDSAMYFCASKGDEQPQHFGDGTRLSIL.

Comment on this clone: The sample holds other DNA sequences that translate to the same CDR3. The rearrangement joins TRBV14 to TRBJ2-5; weak D call: TRBD1 (6 bases). Trimming left V 6 bases short and J 5 bases short, with 13 bases between. Germline V gene sequence: CDR1 SGHDN, CDR2 FVKESK. This CDR3 has 13 residues. CDR3 in DNA: TGTGCCAGCAGTTGGGGGACAAGGGAGACCCAGTACTTC. Translation: CASSWGTRETQYF.

The chain employs TRBV10-2 and TRBJ1-5; D call uncertain. The CDR3 is 15 residues long. Trimming shortened V by 8 bases and J by 4 bases, and 18 bases separated the two germline ends. CDR1 and CDR2 (germline): WSHSY, SAAADI. The CDR3, as DNA: TGCGCCAGCCGAGCCTCAGACCAATTAAATCAGCCCCAGCATTTT. It codes for CASRASDQLNQPQHF.

The chain recombines TRBV7-6 with TRBJ2-7; D not resolved. Germline CDR1 is SGHVS and CDR2 is FNYEAQ. CDR3 length equals 13 residues. Trimming pared 2 bases from V and 1 base from J, leaving 6 bases between. The CDR3 nucleotides are TGTGCCAGCAGCTTACCACAGTCCTACGAGCAGTACTTC. Protein sequence: CASSLPQSYEQYF.

The chain carries TRBV30 and TRBJ2-1, with 8 positions matching TRBD1. The CDR3 has 14 residues. Germline-derived CDR1 and CDR2 are GTSNPN and SVGIG (reference sequence). Trimming cost V 3 bases and J 4 bases; bases outside gene matches: 5. The CDR3 reads CAWSGGQVYNEQFF. The CDR3 nucleotides read TGTGCCTGGAGCGGGGGACAGGTATACAATGAGCAGTTCTTC.

V is TRBV6-5 and J is TRBJ1-2, with D perhaps TRBD1 (6 bases). Germline CDR1 reads MNHEY; CDR2 reads SVGAGI. Trimming removed 7 bases at V and 6 bases at J, with 15 bases between. The CDR3 sequence is 13 residues long. The CDR3 nucleotides read TGTGCCAGCAATCCGGCAGGGGCTAATGGCTACACCTTC. Residues: CASNPAGANGYTF.

The rearrangement joins TRBV7-6 to TRBJ1-2; D unclear. There are 16 residues in the CDR3. Trimming removed 1 base at V and 7 bases at J, with 19 bases between. Germline V CDR1 and CDR2: SGHVS, FNYEAQ. The CDR3 loop is CASSLGPSLLLSGYTF. CDR3 nucleotide sequence: TGTGCCAGCAGCTTAGGGCCCAGCCTGCTACTTAGTGGCTACACCTTC.